This TCR beta chain is drawn from a study of T cell responses to AZD1222 COVID-19 vaccine. Findings and limits, study-wide: Unmutated variant regions reportedly attract nearly half of all spike-specific TCRs. The study found Spike-specific TCR breadth and depth rose after two AZD1222 doses. The sample set comprised mostly white British donors with more females, and clonal diversity was possibly underestimated.

With 0 bases clipped from V and 10 bases from J, the junction kept 8 bases outside the gene matches. The V gene's germline CDR1 is SGHRS and CDR2 YFSETQ. The CDR3 loop spans 15 amino acids. Second-dose recipients at about 4 or about 12 weeks were treated as one pooled group. Data came from immunoSEQ multiplex PCR; TCRdb stores just in-frame clones and leaves some out. The table lists 55,000 to 65,000 clones, 89% of them singletons. Concerning this clone itself: Antigen specificity is unknown.

This sample comprised peripheral blood, obtained 28 days after the second AZD1222 dose. This sequence joins TRBV5-1 and TRBJ2-1; 9 bases are shared with TRBD2. This receptor was obtained from an adult who received the AZD1222 COVID-19 vaccine. CDR3 sequence: CASSLGSGRSLEQFF. The CDR3 coding sequence is TGCGCCAGCAGCTTGGGTAGCGGGAGATCCTTAGAGCAGTTCTTC.